This is a list of T cell receptor beta chains from one sample in a study of T cell repertoires in cytomegalovirus infection. TCRdb redid the calling of the reads with MiXCR, one entry per CDR3 protein. The table includes around 240,000 distinct CDR3 sequences, approximately 22% detected once. The sequenced material came from CD8+ T cells from PBMCs. The receptor source for this set is a human donor in good health (CMV status not recorded). Some clones in this sample may be carry-over from other donors' samples. The CDR3 runs from the conserved cysteine through the conserved F or W. A D gene is named only where the DNA matches it firmly. Only part of the rows carry a size: once, few, many, or a class if the clone is expanded.

>TRBV20-1|TRBJ2-3|16|TRBD2|-
CSANQPGTSDSDTQYF
TGCAGTGCTAATCAGCCCGGGACTAGCGATTCAGATACGCAGTATTTT
>TRBV20-1|TRBJ1-1|12|-|few
CSARDGTAEAFF
TGCAGTGCTAGAGATGGGACTGCGGAAGCTTTCTTT
>TRBV19|TRBJ2-3|17|-|few
CASSQADLQGGTDTQYF
TGTGCCAGTAGCCAAGCAGATTTACAGGGCGGCACAGATACGCAGTATTTT
>TRBV28|TRBJ2-7|16|-|many
CASSPPPGQRLHEQYF
TGTGCCAGCAGTCCCCCGCCTGGACAGCGGCTCCACGAGCAGTACTTC
>TRBV7-9|TRBJ2-7|13|-|-
CASSLGGQNEQYF
TGTGCCAGCAGCTTAGGGGGGCAGAACGAGCAGTACTTC
>TRBV28|TRBJ2-3|15|TRBD2|many
CASAFLAGYTDTQYF
TGTGCCAGCGCATTCCTAGCGGGGTACACAGATACGCAGTATTTT
>TRBV18|TRBJ1-2|14|TRBD1|few
CASSPGITGDGYTF
TGTGCCAGCTCACCGGGGATTACAGGGGATGGCTACACCTTC
>TRBV7-9|TRBJ1-1|15|TRBD1|few
CASSPNTGDFAEAFF
TGTGCCAGCAGCCCGAATACAGGGGATTTCGCTGAAGCTTTCTTT
>TRBV7-9|TRBJ2-1|14|-|-
CASSSLLSYNEQFF
TGTGCCAGCAGCTCCCTTTTGTCCTACAATGAGCAGTTCTTC
>TRBV7-9|TRBJ1-1|14|-|many
CASSLEELNTEAFF
TGTGCCAGCAGCTTAGAGGAGTTGAACACTGAAGCTTTCTTT
>TRBV7-9|TRBJ1-6|14|-|few
CASSSDSVNSPLHF
TGTGCCAGCAGCTCCGATAGTGTTAATTCACCCCTCCACTTT